This T cell receptor (beta chain) originates from a study of blood T cell repertoires in COVID-19. Profiled with immunoSEQ multiplex PCR; TCRdb holds only in-frame clones, not every one. The sample holds about 130,000 clones, around 80% seen once. Germline lookup yields CDR1 SGHDT and CDR2 YYEEEE. The CDR3 covers 13 residues. The V and J ends lost 5 bases and 5 bases, in that order; junction bases with no gene match: 4. The clonotype was recovered from a man aged 35 to 55 with active or convalescent COVID-19. The chain links TRBV5-6 to TRBJ2-5, with 9 bases fitting TRBD1. Sequenced input: peripheral blood. The CDR3 coding sequence is TGTGCCAGCAGGCGGACAGGGGAGGAGACCCAGTACTTC. This translates into CASRRTGEETQYF.